One and the same sample provided the 24 T cell receptor beta chains below, sequenced in a study of T cell responses to AZD1222 COVID-19 vaccine. The assay was immunoSEQ multiplex PCR, and TCRdb's table has in-frame clones only and misses some. The sample shows some 190,000 clones, about 95% of them seen only once. The specimen comprised peripheral blood, sampled 28 days after the second dose of the MenACWY control vaccine. The receptors stem from an adult who received the MenACWY meningococcal vaccine as a control.

The chain employs TRBV5-4 and TRBJ1-2; weak D call: TRBD1 (5 bases). Germline CDR1 reads SGHNT; CDR2 reads YYREEE (reference sequence). The CDR3 loop spans 15 amino acids. The V gene lost 0 bases and the J gene lost 2 bases, with 11 bases spanning the gap. The CDR3 coding sequence is TGTGCCAGCAGCTTGGTGGGAGGGGCCAACTATGGCTACACCTTC. Protein product: CASSLVGGANYGYTF.

The CDR3 coding sequence is TGTGCCAGCAGCGTAGGGGCAGGGGAGACGTCACCCCTCCACTTT. As protein: CASSVGAGETSPLHF. V usage is TRBV9 and J usage is TRBJ1-6, with TRBD1 as a possible D gene (6 bases). Trimming shortened V by 0 bases and J by 10 bases, and 14 bases separated the two germline ends. The CDR3 spans 15 residues. Germline V gene data show CDR1 as SGDLS and CDR2 as YYNGEE.

The chain has TRBV4-3 and TRBJ2-3; D tentatively fits TRBD1 or TRBD2 (5 bases each). The CDR3 is 14 amino acids. Germline V gives CDR1 LGHNA, CDR2 YSLEER. V dropped 4 bases and J dropped 2 bases, with 10 bases sitting between them. CDR3: CASSRKGTTDTQYF. CDR3 bases: TGCGCCAGCAGCCGGAAGGGGACCACAGATACGCAGTATTTT.

The chain has TRBV9 and TRBJ1-6, with a possible D match to TRBD1 (5 bases). Germline lookup yields CDR1 SGDLS and CDR2 YYNGEE. The V and J ends lost 0 bases and 0 bases respectively, with 13 bases between them. CDR3 length: 18 residues. The chain's CDR3 is CASSVGASGGSYNSPLHF. DNA for the CDR3: TGTGCCAGCAGCGTAGGAGCCTCGGGGGGCTCCTATAATTCACCCCTCCACTTT.

The sample holds a few counts of this clone. This chain connects TRBV5-1 to TRBJ1-4; no reliable D call. The CDR3 length is 15 residues. Germline values: CDR1 SGHRS, CDR2 YFSETQ. With 0 bases removed from V and 3 bases from J, the gap between germline ends came to 9 bases. The DNA of the CDR3 is TGCGCCAGCAGCTTGGAGAGCAGAGCTAATGAAAAACTGTTTTTT. Translated: CASSLESRANEKLFF.

The genes are TRBV11-2 and TRBJ2-7; no firm D call. In germline, CDR1 is SGHAT, CDR2 FQNNGV. The V end lost 7 bases, the J end lost 3 bases, and 13 bases lay between the germline ends. The CDR3 consists of 13 residues. This chain's CDR3 is CASKPAQDYEQYF. Here the CDR3 DNA reads TGTGCCAGCAAGCCAGCCCAGGACTACGAGCAGTACTTC.

V gene TRBV4-1 combines with J gene TRBJ2-7, with TRBD2 matching 11 bases. CDR3 length equals 17 residues. The V gene end was trimmed by 2 bases and the J gene end by 7 bases; junction bases not matched to a gene: 13. Germline V gives CDR1 MGHRA, CDR2 YSYEKL. The CDR3 is CASSQMLLAGAQGEQYF. The DNA for the CDR3 is TGCGCCAGCAGCCAAATGCTACTAGCGGGGGCTCAGGGGGAGCAGTACTTC.

The CDR3 sequence: CASSPAGTKDTIYF. The CDR3 DNA sequence: TGTGCCAGCAGCCCCGCCGGGACAAAGGACACCATATATTTT. The V call is TRBV28, the J call TRBJ1-3; D possibly corresponds to TRBD1 (6 bases). This CDR3 spans 14 amino acids. Between the trimmed V and J ends, which lost 6 bases and 8 bases, there was a span of 17 bases. Germline-derived CDR1 and CDR2 are MDHEN and SYDVKM.

The chain is built from TRBV4-3 and TRBJ1-5; D is undetermined. The CDR3 has 15 residues. The V end lost 0 bases, the J end lost 0 bases, and 6 bases lay between the germline ends. Germline lookup yields CDR1 LGHNA and CDR2 YSLEER. The CDR3 loop is CASSQDLSSNQPQHF. CDR3 coding DNA: TGCGCCAGCAGCCAAGATCTTAGTAGCAATCAGCCCCAGCATTTT.

The chain employs TRBV5-4 and TRBJ1-1; tentatively, D is TRBD1 (6 bases). Trimming pared 6 bases from V and 1 base from J, leaving 16 bases between. Germline V gives CDR1 SGHNT, CDR2 YYREEE (reference sequence). The CDR3 is 15 residues long. The chain's CDR3 is CASKQDSATNTEAFF. The CDR3 coding sequence is TGTGCCAGCAAACAGGACAGCGCCACGAACACTGAAGCTTTCTTT.

CDR3 in DNA: TGTGCCTGGGGGCGGAACTCTGGCACAGATACGCAGTATTTT. Translated, it gives CAWGRNSGTDTQYF. This chain uses TRBV30 with TRBJ2-3; D is unclear. Trimming took off 5 bases at V and 1 base at J, with 13 bases between the two ends. Germline V gives CDR1 GTSNPN, CDR2 SVGIG (reference sequence). The CDR3 is made up of 14 amino acids.

The V and J genes are TRBV5-1 and TRBJ2-3; 11 bases match TRBD2. V was pared by 4 bases and J by 1 base, with 5 bases of the junction left unmatched. Germline CDR1 SGHRS, CDR2 YFSETQ. The CDR3 loop spans 16 amino acids. CDR3 sequence (DNA): TGCGCCAGCAGCGTGGGGGGACTAGCGGGCACAGATACGCAGTATTTT. This gives the protein CASSVGGLAGTDTQYF.

This rearrangement joins TRBV27 to TRBJ2-1; the D gene could be TRBD1 or TRBD2 (5 bases each). From germline, CDR1 is MNHEY and CDR2 SMNVEV (reference sequence). Trimming took off 0 bases at V and 7 bases at J, with 13 bases between the two ends. CDR3 length equals 15 residues. CDR3 bases: TGTGCCAGCAGTTTATCTCCGAGGGGAAAGAATGAGCAGTTCTTC. The encoded protein is CASSLSPRGKNEQFF.

This clone was seen only once. The chain employs TRBV7-3 and TRBJ2-6, with D possibly being TRBD2 (5 bases). The CDR3 extends over 14 amino acids. The V gene lost 5 bases and the J gene lost 1 base, with 6 bases spanning the gap. Germline assignment: CDR1 SGHTA and CDR2 FQGTGA. The CDR3 DNA is TGTGCCAGCAGCGAGGGTTCTGGGGCCAACGTCCTGACTTTC. Its translation is CASSEGSGANVLTF.

The V call is TRBV5-6, the J call TRBJ1-5, with a tentative D call TRBD1 (5 bases). Trimming removed 1 base from V and 1 base from J, with 18 bases in between. CDR1 SGHDT and CDR2 YYEEEE come from the germline V gene. The CDR3 is made up of 18 amino acids. The CDR3 protein is CASSLSGTDHQSNQPQHF. The CDR3, as DNA: TGTGCCAGCAGCTTGAGCGGGACGGACCACCAAAGCAATCAGCCCCAGCATTTT.

This clone was observed once. The chain is built from TRBV5-4 and TRBJ1-1; D remains unclear. Germline CDR1 is SGHNT and CDR2 is YYREEE (reference sequence). CDR3 size: 13 residues. V lost 4 bases, J lost 1 base, and 8 bases lay in between. In DNA, the CDR3 is TGTGCCAGCAGCCTTGACGCGAACACTGAAGCTTTCTTT. Translating gives CASSLDANTEAFF.

The chain is built from TRBV18 and TRBJ2-4, with 8 bases identical to TRBD1. With 5 bases clipped from V and 8 bases from J, the junction kept 8 bases outside the gene matches. The germline CDR1 and CDR2 sequences are KGHSH and LQKENI. This CDR3 comprises 14 residues. The CDR3 loop reads CASSSDRAPDIQYF. In DNA, the CDR3 is TGTGCCAGCTCATCGGACAGGGCCCCGGACATTCAGTACTTC.

This clone appeared a single time. This chain joins TRBV3-1 (or the pseudogene TRBV3-2) and TRBJ2-3; D is ambiguous. The CDR3 is 15 amino acids. V dropped 0 bases and J dropped 2 bases, with 9 bases sitting between them. Germline CDR1 LGHDT, CDR2 YNNKEL (reference sequence). This CDR3 reads CASSQDLRTTDTQYF. CDR3 DNA sequence: TGTGCCAGCAGCCAAGATTTACGGACCACAGATACGCAGTATTTT.

J is TRBJ2-3 and V is TRBV7-9; D is possibly TRBD1 or TRBD2 (5 bases each). The ends were cut back, 8 bases at V and 14 bases at J, with 17 bases in the middle. Germline CDR1 SEHNR, CDR2 FQNEAQ (reference sequence). The CDR3 is made up of 11 amino acids. This CDR3 reads CASGEGSTVYF. The CDR3, as DNA: TGTGCCAGCGGCGAGGGGAGTACGGTGTATTTT.

This clone showed up just once. The genes are TRBV27 and TRBJ1-1; D call uncertain. CDR1 and CDR2 from the germline V gene are MNHEY and SMNVEV (reference sequence). Trimming stripped 4 bases from V and 5 bases from J, with 14 bases between. CDR3 length equals 14 residues. CDR3 sequence (DNA): TGTGCCAGCAGTTCGAATGTCGGGAGTACTGAAGCTTTCTTT. Translation: CASSSNVGSTEAFF.

The chain recombines TRBV14 with TRBJ2-4, with TRBD1 matching over 8 bases. The CDR3 has 15 residues. Germline V CDR1 and CDR2: SGHDN, FVKESK. V shed 1 base and J 8 bases; nucleotides not matched to a gene: 7. DNA of the CDR3: TGTGCCAGCAGCCAAGTTACAGGGGGTCTAGACATTCAGTACTTC. Translation: CASSQVTGGLDIQYF.

Regarding this clone: Other nucleotide sequences in the sample specify the same CDR3. The gene calls are TRBV3-1 (or the pseudogene TRBV3-2) and TRBJ1-1, with a weak D call TRBD1 (6 bases). Per the germline V gene, CDR1 is LGHDT and CDR2 is YNNKEL (reference sequence). The CDR3 extends over 13 amino acids. V lost 2 bases and J 4 bases, leaving 8 bases between the germline ends. DNA for the CDR3: TGTGCCAGCAGCCAAAAGGGGGGCACTGAAGCTTTCTTT. Translating it yields CASSQKGGTEAFF.

V usage is TRBV19 and J usage is TRBJ1-1; tentative D call: TRBD1 (6 bases). The CDR3 sequence is 16 residues long. The ends were cut back, 7 bases at V and 1 base at J, with 19 bases in the middle. CDR1 is LNHDA, CDR2 SQIVND, per germline (reference sequence). CDR3 nucleotides: TGTGCCAGTACAGGCTTATCCCGACAGGCGAACACTGAAGCTTTCTTT. This sequence encodes CASTGLSRQANTEAFF.

The chain links TRBV27 to TRBJ1-5; D gene ambiguous. The CDR3 contains 15 residues. The V end lost 2 bases, the J end lost 0 bases, and 8 bases lay between the germline ends. CDR1 and CDR2 (germline): MNHEY, SMNVEV (reference sequence). The CDR3 DNA is TGTGCCAGCAGTTTAGTCCAGAATAGCAATCAGCCCCAGCATTTT. Translation: CASSLVQNSNQPQHF.